These 27 T cell receptor beta chains share one sample of origin, sequenced in a study of blood T cell repertoires in COVID-19 (TCRdb year 2020). Library prep was done by the immunoSEQ multiplex PCR assay. This is the immuneACCESS table as TCRdb keeps it, with only in-frame sequences that have V and J called. A part of the clones is gone; compared with another copy, unresolved V genes explain less than half, and the rest is unexplained. Across this sample there are about 110,000 clones, with about 89% seen only once. The ten biggest clones cover roughly 4.9% of the sample. Input material: peripheral blood. The receptors derive from a middle-aged man with active or convalescent COVID-19.

This sequence joins TRBV7-9 and TRBJ2-2; D is perhaps TRBD1 (6 bases). The CDR3 sequence is 17 residues long. Trimming removed 6 bases at V and 5 bases at J, with 22 bases between. CDR1 and CDR2 (germline): SEHNR, FQNEAQ (reference sequence). CDR3 nucleotides: TGTGCCAGCAGTCCCAGATCCGGGACAAACCCTACCGGGGAGCTGTTTTTT. This encodes CASSPRSGTNPTGELFF.

J is TRBJ2-5 and V is TRBV20-1, with D hard to call. There are 11 residues in the CDR3. Germline CDR1 reads DFQATT; CDR2 reads SNEGSKA (reference sequence). V was cut by 2 bases and J by 4 bases, with 5 bases left in between. The CDR3 region has the DNA TGCAGTGCTAGAATCGGAGAGACCCAGTACTTC. It yields the protein CSARIGETQYF.

CDR3 region: CASSAQWGGEKLFF. The CDR3 nucleotides read TGTGCCAGCAGCGCTCAGTGGGGCGGTGAAAAACTGTTTTTT. V is TRBV7-9 and J is TRBJ1-4; D perhaps matches TRBD1 (5 bases). The CDR3 runs to 14 residues. CDR1 and CDR2 (germline): SEHNR, FQNEAQ (reference sequence). V was trimmed by 5 bases and J by 7 bases, leaving 14 bases between them.

The chain uses TRBV28 and TRBJ1-5; the D gene is possibly TRBD1 (5 bases). Trimming pared 7 bases from V and 6 bases from J, leaving 16 bases between. This CDR3 spans 14 amino acids. The V gene's germline CDR1 is MDHEN and CDR2 SYDVKM. CDR3 nucleotide sequence: TGTGCCAGCACTATTGGGGGGTCGCGTCAGCCCCAGCATTTT. Its translation: CASTIGGSRQPQHF. Combining the CDR3 with reference TRBV28 and TRBJ1-5 gives the whole variable domain DVKVTQSSRYLVKRTGEKVFLECVQDMDHENMFWYRQDPGLGLRLIYFSYDVKMKEKGDIPEGYSVSREKKERFSLILESASTNQTSMYLCASTIGGSRQPQHFGDGTRLSIL.

The V and J genes are TRBV5-1 and TRBJ2-3; maybe TRBD2 (5 bases). This CDR3 contains 14 residues. Germline loops: CDR1 SGHRS, CDR2 YFSETQ. V lost 3 bases and J lost 6, with 14 bases in between. The CDR3 loop is CASSYGFSGDTQYF. The CDR3 DNA reads TGCGCCAGCAGCTATGGCTTCTCGGGGGATACGCAGTATTTT.

This chain links TRBV28 with TRBJ1-1; D is perhaps TRBD1 (6 bases). V lost 6 bases, J lost 4 bases, and 18 bases lay in between. Looked up from germline, CDR1 is MDHEN and CDR2 is SYDVKM. CDR3 length: 15 residues. In DNA, the CDR3 is TGTGCCAGCAGCCTACGGGGGGCCCCTAGCACTGAAGCTTTCTTT. Encoded protein: CASSLRGAPSTEAFF.

The chain combines TRBV6-5 with TRBJ1-5; TRBD1 agrees at 7 bases. CDR1 is MNHEY and CDR2 is SVGAGI in the germline V gene. This CDR3 is 15 amino acids long. The V gene end was trimmed by 6 bases and the J gene end by 2 bases; junction bases not matched to a gene: 7. This CDR3 reads CASSITGAGNQPQHF. DNA of the CDR3: TGTGCCAGCAGCATAACAGGGGCCGGCAATCAGCCCCAGCATTTT.

The chain employs TRBV27 and TRBJ1-3, with D possibly being TRBD1 (5 bases). CDR1 is MNHEY and CDR2 is SMNVEV in the germline V gene (reference sequence). V lost 0 bases and J 4 bases, leaving 10 bases between the germline ends. The CDR3 contains 15 residues. CDR3 sequence reads: CASSLSWTNGNTIYF. The CDR3 coding sequence is TGTGCCAGCAGTTTATCTTGGACAAACGGAAACACCATATATTTT.

The chain recombines TRBV10-3 with TRBJ2-1; 12 nucleotides align to TRBD2. Unmatched junction bases numbered 7, after V lost 8 bases and J lost 8 bases. The V gene's germline CDR1 is ENHRY and CDR2 SYGVKD. CDR3 length equals 14 residues. CDR3 loop: CAISRTSGKYEQFF. CDR3 sequence (DNA): TGTGCCATCTCCCGGACTAGCGGGAAGTATGAGCAGTTCTTC.

The sample holds one count of this clone. This sequence joins TRBV13 and TRBJ2-7; TRBD2 matches 7 bases. V was pared by 1 base and J by 0 bases, with 12 bases of the junction left unmatched. This CDR3 contains 18 residues. Germline CDR1 PRHDT, CDR2 FYEKMQ (reference sequence). As DNA, the CDR3 is TGTGCCAGCAGCTTAGACTCAGGGCTAGCGGACACCTCCTACGAGCAGTACTTC. Protein: CASSLDSGLADTSYEQYF.

The gene calls are TRBV4-1 and TRBJ1-5; D gene uncertain. Germline lookup yields CDR1 MGHRA and CDR2 YSYEKL. This CDR3 has 13 residues. V was clipped by 3 bases and J by 7 bases, with 10 bases between them. The CDR3 DNA reads as TGCGCCAGCAGCCAGGTCCCGGAGCAGCCCCAGCATTTT. This translates into CASSQVPEQPQHF.

V usage is TRBV7-9 and J usage is TRBJ2-5; the D is unclear. Germline CDR1 reads SEHNR; CDR2 reads FQNEAQ (reference sequence). V was shortened by 0 bases and J by 0 bases, with 5 bases between the two germline ends. The CDR3 contains 14 residues. The DNA of the CDR3 is TGTGCCAGCAGCTTAGCGGCAGACCAAGAGACCCAGTACTTC. This gives the protein CASSLAADQETQYF.

The chain has TRBV7-2 and TRBJ1-5; D remains ambiguous. Germline V CDR1 and CDR2: SGHTA, FQGNSA. This CDR3 region has 15 residues. The V end lost 6 bases, the J end lost 3 bases, and 15 bases lay between the germline ends. The CDR3 nucleotides are TGTGCCAGCAGTTGGAGCCGTCTCAACAATCAGCCCCAGCATTTT. It codes for CASSWSRLNNQPQHF.

This clone turned up a few times. The chain couples TRBV19 to TRBJ1-5; 9 bases line up with TRBD1. The CDR3 runs to 17 residues. Germline V gene data show CDR1 as LNHDA and CDR2 as SQIVND (reference sequence). J lost 6 bases, V lost 4 bases, and 13 bases had no gene match. The CDR3 DNA follows: TGTGCCAGTAGTAGGGGGTACCGGGACAGGGCCGGTCAGCCCCAGCATTTT. It yields the protein CASSRGYRDRAGQPQHF.

The chain has TRBV27 and TRBJ2-1, with TRBD1 identical over 7 bases. This CDR3 is 15 amino acids long. Germline trimming cut 7 bases from V and 1 base from J; bases unmatched to any gene: 7. The germline CDR1 and CDR2 sequences are MNHEY and SMNVEV (reference sequence). CDR3 DNA sequence: TGTGCCAGCATTCCAACCAGGGGGTCCTACAATGAGCAGTTCTTC. Its protein product is CASIPTRGSYNEQFF.

This chain links TRBV7-6 with TRBJ2-7; 8 nucleotides align to TRBD1. The germline V gene encodes CDR1 SGHVS and CDR2 FNYEAQ. The CDR3 length is 16 residues. V was pared by 5 bases and J by 2 bases, with 11 bases of the junction left unmatched. The CDR3 region is CASSPPTGGFTYEQYF. The CDR3 nucleotides are TGTGCCAGCAGCCCGCCTACAGGGGGGTTCACCTACGAGCAGTACTTC.

This sequence joins TRBV7-8 and TRBJ2-7; 14 nucleotides align to TRBD2. The length of the CDR3 is 14 residues. Germline V gene lookup returns CDR1 SGHVS and CDR2 FQNEAQ. J gave up 7 bases and V 6 bases, and 5 bases lay outside the gene matches. CDR3 nucleotide sequence: TGTGCCAGCAGGAGGACTAGCGGGGGGTGGGAGCAGTACTTC. This codes for CASRRTSGGWEQYF. Full variable domain (remainder filled in from reference TRBV7-8 and TRBJ2-7): GAGVSQSPRYKVAKRGQDVALRCDPISGHVSLFWYQQALGQGPEFLTYFQNEAQLDKSGLPSDRFFAERPEGSVSTLKIQRTQQEDSAVYLCASRRTSGGWEQYFGPGTRLTVT.

This clone was recorded once. This rearrangement joins TRBV27 to TRBJ2-7; possible D gene TRBD2, 6 bases. Germline CDR1 reads MNHEY; CDR2 reads SMNVEV (reference sequence). There are 15 residues in the CDR3. Trimming removed 6 bases from V and 3 bases from J, with 18 bases in between. The CDR3 region is CASRTSRGNLYEQYF. The CDR3 DNA reads TGTGCCAGCAGAACTTCACGGGGGAACCTCTACGAGCAGTACTTC.

This rearrangement joins TRBV27 to TRBJ2-3, with TRBD2 identical over 7 bases. Germline V lookup: CDR1 MNHEY, CDR2 SMNVEV (reference sequence). The CDR3 consists of 14 residues. V lost 7 bases, J lost 0 bases, and 4 bases stayed unmatched. The CDR3 nucleotides read TGTGCCAGCACCTGGGGGGGGAGCACAGATACGCAGTATTTT. Translated, it gives CASTWGGSTDTQYF.

V and J are TRBV28 and TRBJ2-7; 7 bases align to TRBD1. This CDR3 region has 14 residues. Per the germline V gene, CDR1 is MDHEN and CDR2 is SYDVKM. V shed 2 bases and J 0 bases; nucleotides not matched to a gene: 1. The CDR3 DNA follows: TGTGCCAGCAGTTTAGGACAGGACTCCTACGAGCAGTACTTC. It encodes CASSLGQDSYEQYF.

CDR3 sequence: CASSQGGLTSGRGNEQFF. The DNA for the CDR3 is TGTGCCAGCAGCCAAGGGGGCCTCACTAGCGGGAGAGGTAATGAGCAGTTCTTC. This chain links TRBV3-1 (or the pseudogene TRBV3-2) with TRBJ2-1; 11 bases fit TRBD2. The germline V gene encodes CDR1 LGHDT and CDR2 YNNKEL (reference sequence). The CDR3 contains 18 residues. With 1 base clipped from V and 7 bases from J, the junction kept 12 bases outside the gene matches.

The chain combines TRBV13 with TRBJ2-3; TRBD1 is a possible D gene (6 bases). Germline V gene sequence: CDR1 PRHDT, CDR2 FYEKMQ (reference sequence). The CDR3 spans 12 residues. Between the trimmed V and J ends, which lost 2 bases and 10 bases, there was a span of 10 bases. The CDR3 sequence: CASSLLGAAQYF. The CDR3 nucleotides read TGTGCCAGCAGCTTACTGGGGGCGGCGCAGTATTTT.

This chain connects TRBV15 to TRBJ2-3; D gene uncertain. Trimming cost V 3 bases and J 2 bases, with 3 bases left between them. CDR3 length: 12 amino acids. Looked up from germline, CDR1 is LNHNV and CDR2 is YYDKDF (reference sequence). The CDR3 DNA sequence: TGTGCCACCAGCAGTTACACAGATACGCAGTATTTT. Protein: CATSSYTDTQYF.

With respect to this clone: The junction does not match germline at one end; this may be a read error. The chain links TRBV7-7 to TRBJ2-5; 7 bases match TRBD2. The germline V gene has CDR1 SSHAT and CDR2 FNYEAQ (reference sequence). The CDR3 spans 14 residues. CDR3 loop: CASSRLATGETQYF. CDR3 coding DNA: TGTGCTAGCAGCCGACTAGCTACGGGAGAGACCCAGTACTTC.

The rearrangement joins TRBV25-1 to TRBJ1-5; unclear D gene. The CDR3 length is 12 residues. V was cut by 5 bases and J by 5 bases, with 7 bases left in between. Per the germline V gene, CDR1 is MGHDK and CDR2 is SYGVNS. The CDR3 sequence: CASSLGYQPQHF. CDR3 DNA: TGTGCCAGCAGTCTGGGCTATCAGCCCCAGCATTTT. Using reference TRBV25-1 and TRBJ1-5 for the parts outside the CDR3, the full variable domain is EADIYQTPRYLVIGTGKKITLECSQTMGHDKMYWYQQDPGMELHLIHYSYGVNSTEKGDLSSESTVSRIRTEHFPLTLESARPSHTSQYLCASSLGYQPQHFGDGTRLSIL.

There are a few counts of this clone. The genes are TRBV18 and TRBJ2-7; weak D call: TRBD1 (8 bases). This CDR3 has 16 amino acids. CDR1 is KGHSH, CDR2 LQKENI, per germline. V lost 4 bases, J lost 0 bases, and 16 bases lay in between. The CDR3 reads CASSRDRGGASYEQYF. CDR3 nucleotide sequence: TGTGCCAGCTCACGAGACAGGGGAGGGGCCTCCTACGAGCAGTACTTC.

Regarding this clone: Compared with germline, one end of the junction differs, possibly owing to a read error. The V gene is TRBV4-2, the J gene TRBJ2-1; TRBD2 matches at 9 bases. The length of the CDR3 is 18 residues. Germline CDR1 LGHNA, CDR2 YNFKEQ. The CDR3 DNA follows: TGTGCCAGCAGTCAAGGTATGACTAGCGGCAGATCCTACAATGAGCAGTTCTTC. It is translated as CASSQGMTSGRSYNEQFF.